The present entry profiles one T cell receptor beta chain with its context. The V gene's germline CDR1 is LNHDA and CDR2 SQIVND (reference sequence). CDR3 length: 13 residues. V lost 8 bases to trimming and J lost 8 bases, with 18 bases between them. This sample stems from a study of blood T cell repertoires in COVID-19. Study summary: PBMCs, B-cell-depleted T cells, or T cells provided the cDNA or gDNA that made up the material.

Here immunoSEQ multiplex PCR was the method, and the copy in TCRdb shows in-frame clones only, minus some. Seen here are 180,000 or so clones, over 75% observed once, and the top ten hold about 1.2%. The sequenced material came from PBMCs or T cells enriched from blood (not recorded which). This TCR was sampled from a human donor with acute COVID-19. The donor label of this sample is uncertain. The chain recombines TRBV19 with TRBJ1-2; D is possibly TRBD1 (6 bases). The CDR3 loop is CASYNSGDRGYTF. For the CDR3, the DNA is TGTGCCAGTTATAATTCAGGGGATCGGGGCTACACCTTC.